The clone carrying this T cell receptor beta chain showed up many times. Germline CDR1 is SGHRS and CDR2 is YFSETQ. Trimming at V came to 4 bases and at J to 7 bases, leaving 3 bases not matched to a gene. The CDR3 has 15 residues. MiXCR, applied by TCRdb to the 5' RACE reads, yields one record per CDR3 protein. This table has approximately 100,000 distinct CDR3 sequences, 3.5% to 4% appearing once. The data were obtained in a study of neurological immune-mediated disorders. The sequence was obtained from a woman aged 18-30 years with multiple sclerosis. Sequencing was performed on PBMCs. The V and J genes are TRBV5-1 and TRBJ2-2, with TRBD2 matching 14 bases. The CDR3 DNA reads TGCGCCAGCAGCAAGGGACTAGCGGGAGTCGGGGAGCTGTTTTTT. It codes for CASSKGLAGVGELFF.